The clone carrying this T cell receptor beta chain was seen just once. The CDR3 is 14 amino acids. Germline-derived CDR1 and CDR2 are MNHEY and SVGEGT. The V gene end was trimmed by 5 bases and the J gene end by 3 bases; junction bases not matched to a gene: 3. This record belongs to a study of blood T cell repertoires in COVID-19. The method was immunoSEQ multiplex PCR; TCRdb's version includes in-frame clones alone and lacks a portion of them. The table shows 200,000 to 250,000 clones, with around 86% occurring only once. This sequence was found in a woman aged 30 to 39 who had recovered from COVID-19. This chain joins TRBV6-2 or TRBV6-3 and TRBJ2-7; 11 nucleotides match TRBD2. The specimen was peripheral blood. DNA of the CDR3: TGTGCCAGCAGTCAGACTAGCGGGGTCTACGAGCAGTACTTC. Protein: CASSQTSGVYEQYF.